This TCR beta chain was retrieved from a study of T cell repertoires in cytomegalovirus infection. This clonotype was counted a few times. TCRdb re-analysed the reads in MiXCR, keeping a single row per CDR3 protein. The sample lists approximately 160,000 distinct CDR3 sequences, 15% to 20% occurring once. CDR3 length: 16 amino acids. Germline CDR1 reads SEHNR; CDR2 reads FQNEAQ (reference sequence). With 5 bases clipped from V and 6 bases from J, the junction kept 10 bases outside the gene matches. The clonotype was recovered from a human donor in good health (CMV status not recorded). Some clones in this sample may be carry-over from other donors' samples. The genes are TRBV7-9 and TRBJ2-2; 9 nucleotides match TRBD1. Material: CD8+ T cells from PBMCs. CDR3 in DNA: TGTGCCAGCAGCGACCCGGGACAGGGACCTTCCGGGGAGCTGTTTTTT. It encodes CASSDPGQGPSGELFF.